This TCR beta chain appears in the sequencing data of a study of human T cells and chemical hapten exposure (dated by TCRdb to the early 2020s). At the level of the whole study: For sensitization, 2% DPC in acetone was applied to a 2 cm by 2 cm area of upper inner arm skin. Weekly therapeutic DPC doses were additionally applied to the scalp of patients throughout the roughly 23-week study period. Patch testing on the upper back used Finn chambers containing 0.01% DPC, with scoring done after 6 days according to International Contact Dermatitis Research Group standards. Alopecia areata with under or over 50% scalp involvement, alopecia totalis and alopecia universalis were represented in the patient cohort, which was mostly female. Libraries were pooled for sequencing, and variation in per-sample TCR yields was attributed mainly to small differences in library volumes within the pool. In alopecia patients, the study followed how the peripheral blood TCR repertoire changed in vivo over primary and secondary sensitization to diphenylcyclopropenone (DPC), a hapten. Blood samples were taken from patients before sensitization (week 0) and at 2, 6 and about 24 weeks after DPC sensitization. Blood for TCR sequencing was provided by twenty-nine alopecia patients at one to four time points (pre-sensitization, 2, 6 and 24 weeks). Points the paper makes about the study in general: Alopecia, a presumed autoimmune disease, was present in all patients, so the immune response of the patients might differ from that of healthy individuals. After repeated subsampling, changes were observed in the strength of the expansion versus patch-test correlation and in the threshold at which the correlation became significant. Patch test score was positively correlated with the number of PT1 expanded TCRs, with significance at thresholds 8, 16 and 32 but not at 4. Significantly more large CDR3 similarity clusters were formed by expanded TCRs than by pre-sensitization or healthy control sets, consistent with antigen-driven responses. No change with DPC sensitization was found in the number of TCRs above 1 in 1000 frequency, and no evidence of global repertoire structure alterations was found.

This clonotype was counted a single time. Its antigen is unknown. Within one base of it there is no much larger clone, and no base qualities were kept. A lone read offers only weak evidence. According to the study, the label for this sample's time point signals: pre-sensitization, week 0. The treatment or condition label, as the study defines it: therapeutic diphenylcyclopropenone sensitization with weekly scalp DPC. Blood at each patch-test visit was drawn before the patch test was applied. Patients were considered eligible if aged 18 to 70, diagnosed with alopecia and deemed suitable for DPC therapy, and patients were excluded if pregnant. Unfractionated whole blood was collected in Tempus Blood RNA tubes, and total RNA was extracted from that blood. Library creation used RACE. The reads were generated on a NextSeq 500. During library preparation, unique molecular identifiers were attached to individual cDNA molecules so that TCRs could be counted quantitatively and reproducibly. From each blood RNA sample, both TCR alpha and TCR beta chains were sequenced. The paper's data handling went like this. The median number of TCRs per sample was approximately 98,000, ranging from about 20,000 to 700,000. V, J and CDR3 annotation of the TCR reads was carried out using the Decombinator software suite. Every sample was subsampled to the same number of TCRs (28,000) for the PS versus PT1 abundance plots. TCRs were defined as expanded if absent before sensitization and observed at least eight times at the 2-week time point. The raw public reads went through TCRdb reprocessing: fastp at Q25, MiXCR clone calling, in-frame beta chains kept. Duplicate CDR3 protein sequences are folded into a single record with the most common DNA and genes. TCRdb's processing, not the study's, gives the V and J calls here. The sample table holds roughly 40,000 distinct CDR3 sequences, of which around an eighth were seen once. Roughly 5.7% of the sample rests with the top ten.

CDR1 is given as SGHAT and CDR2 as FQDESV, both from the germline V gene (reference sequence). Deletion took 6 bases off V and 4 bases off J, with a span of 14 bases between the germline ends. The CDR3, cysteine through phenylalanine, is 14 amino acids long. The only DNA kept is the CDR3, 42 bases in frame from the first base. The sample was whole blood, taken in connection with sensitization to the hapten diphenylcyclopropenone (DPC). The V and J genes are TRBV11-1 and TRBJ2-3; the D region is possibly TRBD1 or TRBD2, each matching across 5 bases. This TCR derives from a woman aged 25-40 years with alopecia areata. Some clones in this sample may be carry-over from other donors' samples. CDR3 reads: CASSRRDGADTQYF. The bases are TGTGCCAGCAGTCGCCGGGACGGGGCAGATACGCAGTATTTT.